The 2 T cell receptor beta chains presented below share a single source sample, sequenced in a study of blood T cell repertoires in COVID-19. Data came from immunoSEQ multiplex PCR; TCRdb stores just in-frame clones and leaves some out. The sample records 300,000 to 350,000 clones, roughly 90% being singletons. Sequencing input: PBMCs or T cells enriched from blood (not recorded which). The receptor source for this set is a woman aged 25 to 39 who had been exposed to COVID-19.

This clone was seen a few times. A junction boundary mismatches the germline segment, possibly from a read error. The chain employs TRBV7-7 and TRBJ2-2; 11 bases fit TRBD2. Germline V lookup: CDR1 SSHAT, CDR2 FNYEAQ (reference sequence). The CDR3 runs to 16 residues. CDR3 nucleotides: TGTGCTAGCAGCTTAGGACTAGCGGGTAACACCGGGGAGCTGTTTTTT. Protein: CASSLGLAGNTGELFF.

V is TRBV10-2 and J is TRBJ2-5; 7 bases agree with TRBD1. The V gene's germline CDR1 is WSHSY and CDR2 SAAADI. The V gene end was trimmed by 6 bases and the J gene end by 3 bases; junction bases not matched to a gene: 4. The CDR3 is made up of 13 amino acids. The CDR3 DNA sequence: TGCGCCAGCAGGAGGACAGGCGAAGAGACCCAGTACTTC. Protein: CASRRTGEETQYF.